The T cell receptor (beta chain) under discussion was sequenced for a study of long-term antiretroviral therapy in people with HIV. Runs used v3.0 of the immunoSEQ assay and were done at survey level. For each individual sample, sequencing targeted roughly 35,000-50,000 T-cell genomes. Clones were read by immunoSEQ multiplex PCR, and TCRdb kept only the in-frame ones, dropping some. The sample consists of approximately 45,000 clones, about 89% of them appearing once. Overall study results and limits: Clonal populations expanded prior to ART predominated within the repertoire at all time points.

In germline, CDR1 is SGHTA, CDR2 FQGTGA. This CDR3 is 15 amino acids long. The V gene end was trimmed by 5 bases and the J gene end by 2 bases; junction bases not matched to a gene: 8. In the case of this clone: Its target is unknown.

The chain employs TRBV7-3 and TRBJ2-7; 8 bases line up with TRBD1. The sequences come from unsorted PBMCs, collected 0.1 years before starting antiretroviral therapy. This clonotype was sampled from a woman aged 45-59 years with HIV. The CDR3 loop reads CASSPGTGLAYEQYF. CDR3 sequence (DNA): TGTGCCAGCAGCCCCGGGACAGGTCTTGCCTACGAGCAGTACTTC.